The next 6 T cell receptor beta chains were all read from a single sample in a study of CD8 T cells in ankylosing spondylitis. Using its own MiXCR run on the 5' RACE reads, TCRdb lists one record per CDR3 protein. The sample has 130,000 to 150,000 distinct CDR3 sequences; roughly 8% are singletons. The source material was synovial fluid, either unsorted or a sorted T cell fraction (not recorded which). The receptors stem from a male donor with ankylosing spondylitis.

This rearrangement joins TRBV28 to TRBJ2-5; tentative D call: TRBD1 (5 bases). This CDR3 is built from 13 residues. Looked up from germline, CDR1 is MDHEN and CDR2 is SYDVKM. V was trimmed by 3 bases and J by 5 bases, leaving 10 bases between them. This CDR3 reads CASSLPRAETQYF. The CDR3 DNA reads TGTGCCAGCAGTTTGCCCAGGGCTGAGACCCAGTACTTC.

CDR3 region: CASSLRHQNTEAFF. CDR3 DNA: TGTGCCAGCAGTTTGAGGCACCAAAACACTGAAGCTTTCTTT. V usage is TRBV12-3 or TRBV12-4 and J usage is TRBJ1-1; no clear D gene. V shed 3 bases and J shed 2 bases, with 10 bases lying between them. The CDR3 has 14 amino acids.

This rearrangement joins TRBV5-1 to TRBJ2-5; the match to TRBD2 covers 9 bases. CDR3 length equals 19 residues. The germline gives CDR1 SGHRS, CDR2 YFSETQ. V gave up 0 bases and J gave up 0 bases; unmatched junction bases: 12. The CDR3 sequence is CASSLAPRHLAGYQETQYF. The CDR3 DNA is TGCGCCAGCAGCTTGGCCCCGCGACATCTAGCGGGGTACCAAGAGACCCAGTACTTC.

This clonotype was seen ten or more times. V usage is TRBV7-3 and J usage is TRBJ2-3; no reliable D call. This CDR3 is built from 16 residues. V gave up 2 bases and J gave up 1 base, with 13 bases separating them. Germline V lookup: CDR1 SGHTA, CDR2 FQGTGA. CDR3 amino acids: CASSLLAGLGTDTQYF. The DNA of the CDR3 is TGTGCCAGCAGCTTACTCGCCGGGTTAGGCACAGATACGCAGTATTTT.

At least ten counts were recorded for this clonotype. CDR3 amino acids: CASSLGQGHTGELFF. Written as DNA, the CDR3 is TGCGCCAGCAGCCTGGGACAGGGCCACACCGGGGAGCTGTTTTTT. The chain carries TRBV5-1 and TRBJ2-2; TRBD1 matches 9 bases. The V segment lost 4 bases and the J segment 3 bases; nucleotides outside the gene matches: 4. The length of the CDR3 is 15 residues. Germline V gene data show CDR1 as SGHRS and CDR2 as YFSETQ.

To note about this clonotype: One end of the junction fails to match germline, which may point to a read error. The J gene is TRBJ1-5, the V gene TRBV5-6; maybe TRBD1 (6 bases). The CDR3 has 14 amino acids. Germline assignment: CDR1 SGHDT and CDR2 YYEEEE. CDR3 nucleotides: TGTGCCATCAGCTCCGGGCCAGGGGAACAGCCCCAGCATTTT. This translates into CAISSGPGEQPQHF.